Sequencing of this TCR beta chain was carried out in a study of CD8 T cells in seronegative destructive rheumatoid arthritis (TCRdb year 2020). As for the study more broadly: Most of the eight CND-RA patients were receiving biological drugs at sampling. The seropositive RA, seronegative RA and healthy control comparison cohorts were taken from a previously published TCRbeta dataset and were not newly sequenced. Researchers compared peripheral CD8+ TCRbeta repertoires from patients with CCP-negative destructive rheumatoid arthritis (CND-RA) against repertoires from newly diagnosed seropositive RA, seronegative RA and healthy controls.

TCRbeta sequencing used genomic DNA from CD8+ cells, following the manufacturer's instructions. The immunoSEQ assay was used for TCRbeta sequencing, which was carried out at a genomics technology centre in Finland. Concerning the study's data processing: The clonotype tables produced by the immunoSEQ preprocessing pipeline were converted into VDJtools format, and any non-productive clonotypes were filtered out. Any sample with fewer than 10,000 reads was excluded, the remaining samples were subsampled to 10,000 reads, and most of the eight CND-RA samples made it through. Using the VDJtools CalcDiversityStats function on data subsampled to 10,000 reads, the Shannon-Wiener, Simpson and clonality indices were calculated. Non-singleton TCRbeta clonotypes were hard-matched, with no mismatches allowed, against VDJdb to infer antigen specificity. CDR3 sequences differing by one amino acid (Hamming distance 1) were grouped into clusters with potentially shared antigen targets. Group enrichment of public clonotypes was tested with one-sided Fisher's exact tests after groups were resampled to six samples, with the procedure repeated ten times. TCRdb retrieved this table from immuneACCESS and kept in-frame rearrangements only. Not all clones are present; in checked studies, unresolved V genes account for under half, and no reason is known for the remainder. V, J and clone size derive from that table, while D and trimming were established from the DNA sequence. The sample table contains 10,000 to 15,000 clones; only one count was recorded for roughly 80% of them. The ten largest make up 25% to 30% of the sample.

The CDR3 numbers 14 residues from cysteine through phenylalanine. The retained sequence is limited to the CDR3, 42 bases, with the frame set at the first base. The germline V and J ends show losses of 1 base and 5 bases respectively, and no gene match explains 5 bases of the junction. Sequences SGHNT (CDR1) and YYREEE (CDR2) are obtained from the germline V gene (reference sequence). For this clone: The antigen it binds to is not known. There are no base qualities to consult, and no much larger clone falls within one base.

CND-RA patients were negative for the clinical CCP2 antibody test, and joint destruction progressed despite active therapy. All CND-RA patients were characterized by typical joint destruction in wrists and ankles and by failure of conventional anti-rheumatic therapy. CND-RA patients were sampled after long disease histories, spanning decades in several cases, rather than at diagnosis. Around 50 millilitres of EDTA-anticoagulated peripheral blood were drawn from each patient. Density gradient separation with Ficoll-Paque PLUS was used to isolate peripheral blood mononuclear cells. AutoMACS magnetic bead positive selection was used to isolate CD8+ cells from fresh or cryopreserved PBMCs, and flow cytometry was used to check purity. Nucleospin Tissue or Tissue XS kits were used for genomic DNA extraction, and quantification was performed on a Qubit 2.0 fluorometer. Overall results and qualifications from the work: The small size of the CND-RA cohort was acknowledged as a study limitation. Without diagnostic samples, TCR repertoire differences may partly reflect poor disease control over the years rather than being present at onset. More CMV-reactive and fewer influenza A-reactive CD8+ TCRbeta sequences were observed in CND-RA repertoires than in controls and other RA subtypes. A distinct set of enriched public clonotypes appeared to be carried by CND-RA patients, and this finding was interpreted by the authors as support for a separate disease subset. After adjustment for age, less diverse and more clonal CD8+ TCRbeta repertoires appeared to be present in CND-RA patients than in other RA subtypes. Across the roughly 100,000 clonotypes tested, no public clonotype enrichment survived Benjamini-Hochberg correction.

The sequenced sample consisted of CD8+ T cells from blood. The receptor's source is a woman between 30 and 55 years old with seronegative destructive rheumatoid arthritis. This receptor chain uses TRBV5-4 and TRBJ1-1; TRBD1 matches 7 bases in the middle. The CDR3 protein is CASSLNRGRTEAFF. The DNA sequence reads TGTGCCAGCAGCTTGAACAGGGGCCGAACTGAAGCTTTCTTT.